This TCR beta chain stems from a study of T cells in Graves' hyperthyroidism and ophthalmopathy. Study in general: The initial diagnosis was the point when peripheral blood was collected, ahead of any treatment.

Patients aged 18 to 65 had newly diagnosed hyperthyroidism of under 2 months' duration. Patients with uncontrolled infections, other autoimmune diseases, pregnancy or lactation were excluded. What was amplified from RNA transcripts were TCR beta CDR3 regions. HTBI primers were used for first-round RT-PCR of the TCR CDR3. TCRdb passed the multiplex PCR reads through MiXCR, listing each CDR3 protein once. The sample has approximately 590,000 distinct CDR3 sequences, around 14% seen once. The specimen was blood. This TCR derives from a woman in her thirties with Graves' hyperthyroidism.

The CDR3 DNA sequence: TGCGCCAGCAGCCACGAACGAGGACAGCCCCTAGGGTATGGCTACACCTTC. This encodes CASSHERGQPLGYGYTF. This chain links TRBV4-3 with TRBJ1-2; possible D gene TRBD1, 6 bases. The V gene's germline CDR1 is LGHNA and CDR2 YSLEER. Trimming stripped 3 bases from V and 5 bases from J, with 22 bases between. This CDR3 is 17 amino acids long.